This T cell receptor (beta chain) comes out of a study of blood T cells in healthy people across ages. Study in general: Template switching captured about one barcoded beta molecule per two T cells.

Germline loops: CDR1 DFQATT, CDR2 SNEGSKA (reference sequence). The CDR3 spans 15 residues. The germline V and J ends were trimmed by 4 bases and 6 bases, with 19 bases remaining between them. Total RNA, at least 5 micrograms per sample, came from PBMCs. With a J-beta primer mix and a sample-barcoded 5' primer, a second PCR ran about 7 to 12 cycles. Each of the cDNA molecules was tagged by a template-switch adaptor with 12 random nucleotides. Researchers report that each sample yielded at least 2.5 million CDR3-containing paired-end reads. TCRdb independently ran MiXCR on the 5' RACE reads; one entry per CDR3 protein. The sample includes nearly 800,000 distinct CDR3 sequences, 56% of them seen just once.

Sequencing was carried out using blood. This TCR came from a man aged 35 to 55 in good health. The genes are TRBV20-1 and TRBJ2-1; D perhaps matches TRBD2 (6 bases). The CDR3 bases are TGCAGTGCTAAGCCCCTTGGAGGGGTTATCAATGAGCAGTTCTTC. It codes for CSAKPLGGVINEQFF.